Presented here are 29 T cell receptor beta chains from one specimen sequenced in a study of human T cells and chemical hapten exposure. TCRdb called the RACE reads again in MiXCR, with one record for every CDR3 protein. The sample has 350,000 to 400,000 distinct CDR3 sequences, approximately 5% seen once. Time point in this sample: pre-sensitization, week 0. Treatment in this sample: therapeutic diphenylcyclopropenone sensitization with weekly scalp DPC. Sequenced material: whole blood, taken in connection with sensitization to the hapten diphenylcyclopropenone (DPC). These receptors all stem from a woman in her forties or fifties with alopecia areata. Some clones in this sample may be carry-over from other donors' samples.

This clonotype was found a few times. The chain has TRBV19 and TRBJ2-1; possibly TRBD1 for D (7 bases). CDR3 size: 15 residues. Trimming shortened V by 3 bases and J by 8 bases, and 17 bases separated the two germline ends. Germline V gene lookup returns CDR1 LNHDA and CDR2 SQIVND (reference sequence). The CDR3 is CASSIGGGIGDEQFF. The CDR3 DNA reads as TGTGCCAGTAGTATTGGAGGGGGCATAGGAGATGAGCAGTTCTTC.

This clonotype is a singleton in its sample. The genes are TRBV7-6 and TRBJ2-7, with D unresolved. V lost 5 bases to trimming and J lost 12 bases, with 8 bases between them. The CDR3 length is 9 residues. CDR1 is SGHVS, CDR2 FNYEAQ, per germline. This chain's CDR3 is CASSLPGYF. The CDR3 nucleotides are TGTGCCAGCAGCCTGCCCGGGTACTTC.

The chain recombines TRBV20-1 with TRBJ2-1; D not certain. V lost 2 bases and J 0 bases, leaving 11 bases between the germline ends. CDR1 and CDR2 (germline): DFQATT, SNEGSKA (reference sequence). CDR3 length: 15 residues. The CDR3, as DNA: TGCAGTGCTAGAATCATTCCAAGCTCCTACAATGAGCAGTTCTTC. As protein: CSARIIPSSYNEQFF.

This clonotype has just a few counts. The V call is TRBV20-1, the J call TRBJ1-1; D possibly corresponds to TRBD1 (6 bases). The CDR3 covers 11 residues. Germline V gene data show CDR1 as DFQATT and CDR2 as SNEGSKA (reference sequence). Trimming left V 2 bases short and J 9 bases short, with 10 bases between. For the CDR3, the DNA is TGCAGTGCTAGACTGCAGGGGAAAGCTTTCTTT. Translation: CSARLQGKAFF.

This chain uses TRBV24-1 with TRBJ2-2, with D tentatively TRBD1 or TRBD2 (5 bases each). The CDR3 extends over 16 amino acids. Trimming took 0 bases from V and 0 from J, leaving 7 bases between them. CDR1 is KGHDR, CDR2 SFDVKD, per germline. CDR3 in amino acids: CATSDLGGANTGELFF. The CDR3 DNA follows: TGTGCCACCAGTGATTTGGGGGGAGCGAACACCGGGGAGCTGTTTTTT.

The CDR3 loop reads CASAGGGTDTQYF. Written as DNA, the CDR3 is TGTGCCAGCGCTGGCGGGGGCACAGATACGCAGTATTTT. The chain is built from TRBV9 and TRBJ2-3; TRBD2 might be the D (6 bases). CDR1 SGDLS and CDR2 YYNGEE come from the germline V gene. There are 13 residues in the CDR3. Trimming shortened V by 7 bases and J by 1 base, and 10 bases separated the two germline ends.

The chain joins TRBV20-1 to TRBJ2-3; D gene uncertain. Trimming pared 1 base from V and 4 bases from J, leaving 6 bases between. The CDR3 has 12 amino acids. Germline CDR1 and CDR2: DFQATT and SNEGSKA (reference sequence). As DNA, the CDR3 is TGCAGTGCTAGAGGGAGTCCAGATACGCAGTATTTT. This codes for CSARGSPDTQYF.

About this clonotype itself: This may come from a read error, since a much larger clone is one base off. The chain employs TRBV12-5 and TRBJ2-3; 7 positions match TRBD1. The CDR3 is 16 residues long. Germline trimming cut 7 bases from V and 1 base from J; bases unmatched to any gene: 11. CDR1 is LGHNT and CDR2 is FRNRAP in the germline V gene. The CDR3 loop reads CASARTGPLGTDTQYF. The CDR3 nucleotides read TGTGCTAGTGCCAGGACAGGCCCATTGGGCACAGATACGCAGTATTTT.

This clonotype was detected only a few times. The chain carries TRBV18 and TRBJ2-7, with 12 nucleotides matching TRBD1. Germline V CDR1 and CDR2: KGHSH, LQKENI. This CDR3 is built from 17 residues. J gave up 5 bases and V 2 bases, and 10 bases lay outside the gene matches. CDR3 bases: TGTGCCAGCTCACCATTCGTTACCGGGACAGGGGGCAACGAGCAGTACTTC. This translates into CASSPFVTGTGGNEQYF.

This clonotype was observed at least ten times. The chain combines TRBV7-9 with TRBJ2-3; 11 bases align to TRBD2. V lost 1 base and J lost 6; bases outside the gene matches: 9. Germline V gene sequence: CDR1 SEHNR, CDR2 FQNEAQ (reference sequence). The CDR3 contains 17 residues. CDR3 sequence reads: CASSLVVRTSGYDTQYF. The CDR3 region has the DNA TGTGCCAGCAGCTTAGTCGTGAGGACTAGCGGGTATGATACGCAGTATTTT.

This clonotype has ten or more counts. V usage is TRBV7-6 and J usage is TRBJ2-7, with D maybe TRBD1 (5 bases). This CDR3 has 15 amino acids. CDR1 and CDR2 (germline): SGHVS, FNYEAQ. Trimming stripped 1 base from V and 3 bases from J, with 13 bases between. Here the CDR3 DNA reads TGTGCCAGCAGCTTAGAGGACGACAGAATCTACGAGCAGTACTTC. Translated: CASSLEDDRIYEQYF.

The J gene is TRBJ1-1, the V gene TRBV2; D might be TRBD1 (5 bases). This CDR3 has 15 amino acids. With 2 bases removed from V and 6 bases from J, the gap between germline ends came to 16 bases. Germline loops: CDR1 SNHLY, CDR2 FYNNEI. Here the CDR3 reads CASSEIRGIGAEAFF. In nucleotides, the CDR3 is TGTGCCAGCAGTGAAATTCGGGGGATTGGCGCTGAAGCTTTCTTT.

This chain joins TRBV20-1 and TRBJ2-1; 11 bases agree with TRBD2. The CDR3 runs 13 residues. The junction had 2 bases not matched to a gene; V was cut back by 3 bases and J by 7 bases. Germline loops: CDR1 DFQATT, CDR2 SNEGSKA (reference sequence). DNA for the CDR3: TGCAGTGCTAGGGCTAGCGGGAGGAATGAGCAGTTCTTC. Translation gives CSARASGRNEQFF.

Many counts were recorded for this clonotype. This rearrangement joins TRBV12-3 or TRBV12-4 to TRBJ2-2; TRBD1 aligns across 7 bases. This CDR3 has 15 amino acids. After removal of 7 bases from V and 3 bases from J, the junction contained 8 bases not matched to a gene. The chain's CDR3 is CASTPQGRYTGELFF. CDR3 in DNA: TGTGCCAGCACCCCACAGGGGCGGTACACCGGGGAGCTGTTTTTT.

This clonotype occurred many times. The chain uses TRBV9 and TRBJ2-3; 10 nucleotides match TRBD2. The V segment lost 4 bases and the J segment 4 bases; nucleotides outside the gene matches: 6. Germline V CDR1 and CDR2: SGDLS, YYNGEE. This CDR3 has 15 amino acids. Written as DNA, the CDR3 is TGTGCCAGCAGCCTTAGCGGGGGGAGCCCAGATACGCAGTATTTT. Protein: CASSLSGGSPDTQYF.

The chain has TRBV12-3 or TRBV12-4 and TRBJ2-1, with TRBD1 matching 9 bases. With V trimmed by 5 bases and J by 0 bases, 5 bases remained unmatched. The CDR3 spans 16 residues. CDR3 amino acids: CASSLWTGVSYNEQFF. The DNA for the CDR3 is TGTGCCAGCAGTCTCTGGACAGGGGTCTCCTACAATGAGCAGTTCTTC.

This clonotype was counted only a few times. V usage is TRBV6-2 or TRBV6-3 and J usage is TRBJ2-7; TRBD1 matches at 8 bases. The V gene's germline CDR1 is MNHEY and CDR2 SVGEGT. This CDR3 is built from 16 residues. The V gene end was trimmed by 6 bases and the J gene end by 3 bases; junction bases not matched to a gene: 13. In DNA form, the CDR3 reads TGTGCCAGCAGAATCAGCGACAGGGGAGGTTACTACGAGCAGTACTTC. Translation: CASRISDRGGYYEQYF.

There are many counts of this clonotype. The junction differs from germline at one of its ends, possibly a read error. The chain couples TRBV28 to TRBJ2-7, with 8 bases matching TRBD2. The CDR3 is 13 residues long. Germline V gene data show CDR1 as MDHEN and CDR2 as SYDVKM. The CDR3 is CASSSSKPSGPNF. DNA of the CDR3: TGTGCCAGCAGTTCTTCTAAGCCTAGCGGGCCTAACTTC.

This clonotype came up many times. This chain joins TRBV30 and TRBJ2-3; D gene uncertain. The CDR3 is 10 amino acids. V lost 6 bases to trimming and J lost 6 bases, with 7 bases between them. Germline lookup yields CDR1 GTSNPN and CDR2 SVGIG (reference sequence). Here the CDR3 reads CACGQDTQYF. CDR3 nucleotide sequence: TGTGCCTGTGGGCAGGATACGCAGTATTTT.

The CDR3, as DNA: TGTGCCAGCAGCGTGGGACAGGTGAACACTGAAGCTTTCTTT. Its protein is CASSVGQVNTEAFF. The chain links TRBV9 to TRBJ1-1; TRBD1 matches 8 bases. CDR3 length equals 14 residues. The V gene's germline CDR1 is SGDLS and CDR2 YYNGEE. V lost 2 bases and J lost 0; bases outside the gene matches: 0.

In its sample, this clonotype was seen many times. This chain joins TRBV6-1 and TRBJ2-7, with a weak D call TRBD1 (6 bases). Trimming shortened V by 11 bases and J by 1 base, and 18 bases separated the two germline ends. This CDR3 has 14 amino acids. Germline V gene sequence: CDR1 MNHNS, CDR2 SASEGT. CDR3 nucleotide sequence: TGTGCCGCATCCCCGGGACACCTATCCTACGAGCAGTACTTC. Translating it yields CAASPGHLSYEQYF.

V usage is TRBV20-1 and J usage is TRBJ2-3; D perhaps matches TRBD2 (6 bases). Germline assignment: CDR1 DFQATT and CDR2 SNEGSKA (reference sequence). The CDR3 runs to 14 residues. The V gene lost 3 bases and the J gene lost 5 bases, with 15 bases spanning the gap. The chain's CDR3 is CSARLTVGGDTQYF. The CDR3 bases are TGCAGTGCTAGGCTAACAGTGGGAGGAGATACGCAGTATTTT.

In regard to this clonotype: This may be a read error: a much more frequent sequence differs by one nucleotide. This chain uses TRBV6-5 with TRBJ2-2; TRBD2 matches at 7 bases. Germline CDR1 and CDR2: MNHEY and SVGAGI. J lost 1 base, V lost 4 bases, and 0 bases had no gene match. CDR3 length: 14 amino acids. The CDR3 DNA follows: TGTGCCAGCAGTTCTAGCGGGAACACCGGGGAGCTGTTTTTT. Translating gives CASSSSGNTGELFF.

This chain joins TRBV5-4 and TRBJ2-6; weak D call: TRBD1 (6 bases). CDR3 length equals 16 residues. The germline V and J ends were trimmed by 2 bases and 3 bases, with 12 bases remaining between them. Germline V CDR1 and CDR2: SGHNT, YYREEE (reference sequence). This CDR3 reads CASSLLGTSGANVLTF. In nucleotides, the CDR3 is TGTGCCAGCAGCTTACTTGGGACAAGTGGGGCCAACGTCCTGACTTTC.

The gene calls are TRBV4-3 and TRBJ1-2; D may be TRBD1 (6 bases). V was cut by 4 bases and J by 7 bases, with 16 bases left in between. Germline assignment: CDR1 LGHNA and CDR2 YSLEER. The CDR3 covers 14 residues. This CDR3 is CASSRGPQGSGYTF. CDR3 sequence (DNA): TGCGCCAGCAGCCGCGGACCCCAGGGGTCTGGCTACACCTTC.

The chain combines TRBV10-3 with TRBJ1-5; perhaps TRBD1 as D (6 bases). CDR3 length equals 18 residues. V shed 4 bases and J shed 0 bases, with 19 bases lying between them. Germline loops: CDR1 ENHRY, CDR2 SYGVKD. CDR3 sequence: CAISAQGHLRGSNQPQHF. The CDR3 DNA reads TGTGCCATCAGTGCCCAGGGACACCTAAGGGGTAGCAATCAGCCCCAGCATTTT.

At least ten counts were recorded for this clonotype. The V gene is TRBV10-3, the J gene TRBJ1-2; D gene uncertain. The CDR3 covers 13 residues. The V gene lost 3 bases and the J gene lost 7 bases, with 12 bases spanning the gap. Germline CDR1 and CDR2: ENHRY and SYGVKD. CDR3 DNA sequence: TGTGCCATCAGTGAATGGCAGGCGCTTGGCTACACCTTC. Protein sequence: CAISEWQALGYTF.

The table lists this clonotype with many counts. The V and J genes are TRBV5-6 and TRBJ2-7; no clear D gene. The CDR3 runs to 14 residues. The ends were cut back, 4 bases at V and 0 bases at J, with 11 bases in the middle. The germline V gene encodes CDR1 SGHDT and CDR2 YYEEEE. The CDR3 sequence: CASSPGPGSYEQYF. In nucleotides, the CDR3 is TGTGCCAGCAGCCCCGGACCCGGCTCCTACGAGCAGTACTTC.

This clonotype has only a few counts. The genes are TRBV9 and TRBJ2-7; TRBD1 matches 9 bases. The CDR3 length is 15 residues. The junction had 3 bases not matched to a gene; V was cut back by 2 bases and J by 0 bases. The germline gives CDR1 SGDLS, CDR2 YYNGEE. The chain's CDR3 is CASSVGTGSSYEQYF. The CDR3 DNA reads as TGTGCCAGCAGCGTGGGGACAGGGAGCTCCTACGAGCAGTACTTC.